This paragraph reports one TCR beta chain. Authors' analysis steps: The assay estimated nucleated cells by amplifying reference gene primers. Assay used: immunoSEQ multiplex PCR; TCRdb lists only in-frame clones, some missing. V and J calls and clone size are those listed in that table; D and trimming were worked out from the DNA. The table lists about 94,000 clones, 75% to 90% of them singletons. V was shortened by 5 bases and J by 1 base, with 6 bases between the two germline ends. Germline lookup yields CDR1 SGHVS and CDR2 FQNEAQ. This CDR3 has 12 residues. The data originate from a study of blood T cell repertoires in COVID-19.

The sample taken for sequencing was peripheral blood. The chain links TRBV7-8 to TRBJ2-7; D is possibly TRBD2 (5 bases). The receptor was derived from a woman older than 75 with acute or convalescent COVID-19. CDR3 coding DNA: TGTGCCAGCAGCACGGGGTCCTACGAGCAGTACTTC. Protein sequence: CASSTGSYEQYF.